The clone carrying this TCR beta chain appeared a single time. Trimming pared 3 bases from V and 9 bases from J, leaving 8 bases between. There are 11 residues in the CDR3. CDR1 is SGHTA and CDR2 is FQGNSA in the germline V gene. The record originates from a study of blood T cell repertoires in COVID-19. As for the study in general: The study drew acute and convalescent COVID-19 samples from the United States, Italy and Spain. In each case, the material was cDNA or gDNA derived from T cells, B-cell-depleted T cells, or PBMCs.

Sequenced by immunoSEQ multiplex PCR; TCRdb stores in-frame clones only, minus some. Among 80,000 or so clones listed, approximately 90% were seen once. The source of this sequence is a man between 50 and 59 years old with acute or convalescent COVID-19. This chain uses TRBV7-2 with TRBJ2-5, with a weak D call TRBD1 (5 bases). The sequenced sample consisted of peripheral blood. In nucleotides, the CDR3 is TGTGCCAGCAGCTTGGGCAGGGCCCAGTACTTC. Encoded protein: CASSLGRAQYF.